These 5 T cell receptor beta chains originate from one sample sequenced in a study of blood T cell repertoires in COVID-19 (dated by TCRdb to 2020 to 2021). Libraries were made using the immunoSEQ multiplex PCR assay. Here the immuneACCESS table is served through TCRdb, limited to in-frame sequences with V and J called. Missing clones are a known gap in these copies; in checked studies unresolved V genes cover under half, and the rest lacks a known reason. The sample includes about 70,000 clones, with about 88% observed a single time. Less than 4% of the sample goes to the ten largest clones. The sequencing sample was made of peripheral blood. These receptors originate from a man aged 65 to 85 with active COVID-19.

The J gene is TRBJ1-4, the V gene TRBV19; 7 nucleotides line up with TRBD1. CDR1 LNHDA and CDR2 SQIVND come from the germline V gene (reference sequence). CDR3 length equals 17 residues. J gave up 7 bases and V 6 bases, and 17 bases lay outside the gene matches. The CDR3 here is CASSNRRDSSWGEKLFF. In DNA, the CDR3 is TGTGCCAGTAGCAATCGCCGGGACAGCTCTTGGGGTGAAAAACTGTTTTTT.

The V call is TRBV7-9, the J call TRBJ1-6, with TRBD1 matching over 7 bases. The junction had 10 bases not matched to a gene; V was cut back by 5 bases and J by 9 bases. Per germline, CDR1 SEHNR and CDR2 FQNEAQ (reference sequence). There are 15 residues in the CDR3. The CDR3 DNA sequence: TGTGCCAGCAGCCCCGGACAGGCCGGCGGTTCACCCCTCCACTTT. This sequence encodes CASSPGQAGGSPLHF.

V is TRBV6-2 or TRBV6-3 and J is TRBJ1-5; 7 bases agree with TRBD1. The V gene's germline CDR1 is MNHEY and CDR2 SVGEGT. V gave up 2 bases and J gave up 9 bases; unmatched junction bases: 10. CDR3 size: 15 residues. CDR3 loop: CASSYTHRGGGPQHF. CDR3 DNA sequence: TGTGCCAGCAGTTACACCCACAGGGGTGGGGGGCCCCAGCATTTT.

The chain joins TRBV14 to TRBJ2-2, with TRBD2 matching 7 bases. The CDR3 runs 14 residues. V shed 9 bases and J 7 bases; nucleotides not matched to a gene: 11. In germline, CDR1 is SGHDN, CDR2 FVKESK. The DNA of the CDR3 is TGTGCCAGGAGCACCCTGAGGGAGGGCGGGGAGCTGTTTTTT. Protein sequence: CARSTLREGGELFF.

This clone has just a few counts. CDR3 protein: CASSPTSGRAVRQETQYF. The CDR3 region has the DNA TGTGCCAGCAGCCCGACTAGCGGGAGGGCCGTCCGGCAAGAGACCCAGTACTTC. V gene TRBV28 combines with J gene TRBJ2-5; 14 positions match TRBD2. Losses at the gene ends were 6 bases for V and 2 bases for J; bases not matched to a gene: 11. The CDR3 covers 18 residues. Germline V gives CDR1 MDHEN, CDR2 SYDVKM.